Listed below are T cell receptor beta chains from one sample, sequenced in a study of blood T cell repertoires in COVID-19. Data came from immunoSEQ multiplex PCR; TCRdb stores just in-frame clones and leaves some out. Of around 220,000 clones listed, 90% are singletons. The sample was PBMCs or T cells enriched from blood (not recorded which). Source of these receptors: a man aged 25-40 years who had been exposed to COVID-19. The CDR3 runs from the conserved cysteine through the conserved F or W. Each record gives: clone size, D gene, J gene, V gene, CDR3 protein, CDR3 DNA. A D gene is named only where the DNA matches it firmly. Clone size is stated in some rows and not others, as once, few, many or a class when expanded.

clone_size: once; d_call: -; j_call: TRBJ2-2; v_call: TRBV13; cdr3_aa: CASTQGSKSTGELFF; cdr3_nt: TGTGCCAGCACCCAGGGGTCCAAATCTACCGGGGAGCTGTTTTTT
clone_size: -; d_call: -; j_call: TRBJ2-5; v_call: TRBV7-8; cdr3_aa: CASRTSRTLNPLETQYF; cdr3_nt: TGTGCCAGCAGAACATCCCGGACTTTAAATCCTTTAGAGACCCAGTACTTC
clone_size: -; d_call: TRBD1; j_call: TRBJ2-7; v_call: TRBV4-2; cdr3_aa: CASSQGGTALYEQYF; cdr3_nt: TGTGCCAGCAGCCAAGGTGGGACAGCTCTCTACGAGCAGTACTTC
clone_size: -; d_call: -; j_call: TRBJ2-1; v_call: TRBV9; cdr3_aa: CASSVATEYNEQFF; cdr3_nt: TGTGCCAGCAGCGTAGCTACAGAATACAATGAGCAGTTCTTC
clone_size: -; d_call: -; j_call: TRBJ2-7; v_call: TRBV7-9; cdr3_aa: CASTPSGDLRVYEQYF; cdr3_nt: TGTGCCAGCACCCCCAGCGGTGATCTGCGGGTCTACGAGCAGTACTTC
clone_size: -; d_call: TRBD2; j_call: TRBJ2-1; v_call: TRBV5-1; cdr3_aa: CASSFERGSYNEQFF; cdr3_nt: TGCGCCAGCAGCTTCGAGCGGGGATCGTACAATGAGCAGTTCTTC
clone_size: -; d_call: TRBD1; j_call: TRBJ2-7; v_call: TRBV5-5; cdr3_aa: CASSLSGQGWYEQYF; cdr3_nt: TGTGCCAGCAGCTTATCCGGACAGGGATGGTACGAGCAGTACTTC
clone_size: -; d_call: -; j_call: TRBJ1-1; v_call: TRBV6-5; cdr3_aa: CASSKSPSPEAFF; cdr3_nt: TGTGCCAGCAGTAAGAGTCCGTCCCCTGAAGCTTTCTTT
clone_size: -; d_call: TRBD1; j_call: TRBJ1-3; v_call: TRBV7-2; cdr3_aa: CASSESTGAGGNTIYF; cdr3_nt: TGTGCCAGCAGCGAGTCAACAGGGGCGGGGGGAAACACCATATATTTT
clone_size: -; d_call: TRBD2; j_call: TRBJ2-1; v_call: TRBV7-9; cdr3_aa: CASSPRLAGLMRQFF; cdr3_nt: TGTGCCAGCAGCCCCAGACTAGCGGGGCTAATGAGGCAGTTCTTC
clone_size: -; d_call: -; j_call: TRBJ1-1; v_call: TRBV7-9; cdr3_aa: CASSLVRGPRTEAFF; cdr3_nt: TGTGCCAGCAGCTTAGTAAGGGGTCCGCGGACTGAAGCTTTCTTT
clone_size: -; d_call: -; j_call: TRBJ2-7; v_call: TRBV19; cdr3_aa: CASSIAFGGDRLSSYEQYF; cdr3_nt: TGTGCCAGTAGTATAGCCTTCGGGGGTGATCGGCTCAGCTCCTACGAGCAGTACTTC
clone_size: -; d_call: -; j_call: TRBJ1-4; v_call: TRBV5-4; cdr3_aa: CASTMAGAAGEKLFF; cdr3_nt: TGTGCCAGCACCATGGCGGGCGCCGCTGGTGAAAAACTGTTTTTT
clone_size: -; d_call: TRBD1; j_call: TRBJ2-2; v_call: TRBV29-1; cdr3_aa: CSGRGTADTGELFF; cdr3_nt: TGCAGCGGTCGTGGGACAGCTGATACCGGGGAGCTGTTTTTT
clone_size: -; d_call: TRBD1; j_call: TRBJ1-1; v_call: TRBV29-1; cdr3_aa: CSARTGMDTEAFF; cdr3_nt: TGCAGCGCGAGGACAGGGATGGACACTGAAGCTTTCTTT
clone_size: -; d_call: -; j_call: TRBJ1-6; v_call: TRBV18; cdr3_aa: CASSPNADSPLHF; cdr3_nt: TGTGCCAGCTCACCAAACGCGGATTCACCCCTCCACTTT
clone_size: -; d_call: -; j_call: TRBJ1-2; v_call: TRBV6-1; cdr3_aa: CASSESGNYGYTF; cdr3_nt: TGTGCCAGCAGTGAAAGCGGAAACTATGGCTACACCTTC
clone_size: -; d_call: -; j_call: TRBJ1-5; v_call: TRBV5-5; cdr3_aa: CASSSGGGVHQPQHF; cdr3_nt: TGTGCCAGCAGCTCAGGAGGGGGGGTACACCAGCCCCAGCATTTT
clone_size: -; d_call: TRBD1; j_call: TRBJ1-1; v_call: TRBV6-5; cdr3_aa: CASSLGGSYTEAFF; cdr3_nt: TGTGCCAGCAGCCTAGGGGGCAGCTACACTGAAGCTTTCTTT
clone_size: -; d_call: TRBD1; j_call: TRBJ2-7; v_call: TRBV7-8; cdr3_aa: CASSLVRRQGPKLAYEQYF; cdr3_nt: TGTGCCAGCAGCTTAGTGAGGAGACAGGGACCAAAACTGGCCTACGAGCAGTACTTC
clone_size: -; d_call: TRBD2; j_call: TRBJ2-5; v_call: TRBV3-1/TRBV3-2; cdr3_aa: CASSLWTSGGAETQYF; cdr3_nt: TGTGCCAGCAGCCTATGGACTAGCGGGGGGGCGGAGACCCAGTACTTC
clone_size: -; d_call: TRBD2; j_call: TRBJ2-7; v_call: TRBV11-2; cdr3_aa: CASSMGPPGGEQYF; cdr3_nt: TGTGCCAGCAGCATGGGACCACCCGGGGGGGAGCAGTACTTC
clone_size: once; d_call: TRBD2; j_call: TRBJ2-3; v_call: TRBV2; cdr3_aa: CASSEARRGGTDTQYF; cdr3_nt: TGTGCCAGCAGTGAAGCTCGGCGGGGGGGCACAGATACGCAGTATTTT
clone_size: -; d_call: -; j_call: TRBJ2-2; v_call: TRBV5-6; cdr3_aa: CASSLQAKVAGELFF; cdr3_nt: TGTGCCAGCAGCTTGCAGGCGAAGGTAGCCGGGGAGCTGTTTTTT
clone_size: -; d_call: -; j_call: TRBJ2-2; v_call: TRBV19; cdr3_aa: CASSIGLFSTGELFF; cdr3_nt: TGTGCCAGTAGTATCGGACTATTTTCCACCGGGGAGCTGTTTTTT
clone_size: -; d_call: TRBD1; j_call: TRBJ2-1; v_call: TRBV6-5; cdr3_aa: CASRKTGTGGNEQFF; cdr3_nt: TGTGCCAGCAGGAAGACCGGGACAGGGGGCAATGAGCAGTTCTTC
clone_size: -; d_call: TRBD1; j_call: TRBJ1-5; v_call: TRBV11-2; cdr3_aa: CASSLGGGVNQPQHF; cdr3_nt: TGTGCCAGCAGCTTAGGAGGGGGCGTCAATCAGCCCCAGCATTTT
clone_size: once; d_call: -; j_call: TRBJ2-2; v_call: TRBV23-1; cdr3_aa: CASSQSSTVTTGLTGELFF; cdr3_nt: TGCGCCAGCAGTCAATCGTCAACCGTTACGACAGGATTAACCGGGGAGCTGTTTTTT
clone_size: -; d_call: TRBD2; j_call: TRBJ2-3; v_call: TRBV9; cdr3_aa: CASSVGNGGADTQYF; cdr3_nt: TGTGCCAGCAGCGTAGGTAACGGGGGGGCCGATACGCAGTATTTT
clone_size: -; d_call: -; j_call: TRBJ2-2; v_call: TRBV18; cdr3_aa: CASSPTPFSTGDFPGELFF; cdr3_nt: TGTGCCAGCTCACCGACACCCTTTTCGACGGGGGATTTTCCCGGGGAGCTGTTTTTT
clone_size: -; d_call: -; j_call: TRBJ2-7; v_call: TRBV18; cdr3_aa: CASSPRTETFGEQYF; cdr3_nt: TGTGCCAGCTCACCACGGACAGAAACCTTTGGCGAGCAGTACTTC
clone_size: -; d_call: -; j_call: TRBJ1-1; v_call: TRBV29-1; cdr3_aa: CSDTSNEAFF; cdr3_nt: TGCAGCGATACAAGTAATGAAGCTTTCTTT
clone_size: -; d_call: -; j_call: TRBJ1-1; v_call: TRBV3-1/TRBV3-2; cdr3_aa: CASSLTRNTEAFF; cdr3_nt: TGTGCCAGCAGCCTCACTAGGAACACTGAAGCTTTCTTT
clone_size: -; d_call: TRBD1; j_call: TRBJ2-7; v_call: TRBV7-3; cdr3_aa: CASSRTGGNPEQYF; cdr3_nt: TGTGCCAGCAGCAGGACAGGGGGTAATCCCGAGCAGTACTTC
clone_size: -; d_call: -; j_call: TRBJ2-5; v_call: TRBV27; cdr3_aa: CASSRWGGARETQYF; cdr3_nt: TGTGCCAGCTCCCGTTGGGGGGGGGCTAGGGAGACCCAGTACTTC
clone_size: -; d_call: -; j_call: TRBJ1-4; v_call: TRBV3-1/TRBV3-2; cdr3_aa: CASSQDTGEREKLFF; cdr3_nt: TGTGCCAGCAGCCAAGATACAGGAGAGCGTGAAAAACTGTTTTTT
clone_size: -; d_call: TRBD2; j_call: TRBJ2-1; v_call: TRBV19; cdr3_aa: CASSRGLAGGLDEQFF; cdr3_nt: TGTGCCAGTAGTAGGGGACTAGCGGGGGGCTTGGATGAGCAGTTCTTC